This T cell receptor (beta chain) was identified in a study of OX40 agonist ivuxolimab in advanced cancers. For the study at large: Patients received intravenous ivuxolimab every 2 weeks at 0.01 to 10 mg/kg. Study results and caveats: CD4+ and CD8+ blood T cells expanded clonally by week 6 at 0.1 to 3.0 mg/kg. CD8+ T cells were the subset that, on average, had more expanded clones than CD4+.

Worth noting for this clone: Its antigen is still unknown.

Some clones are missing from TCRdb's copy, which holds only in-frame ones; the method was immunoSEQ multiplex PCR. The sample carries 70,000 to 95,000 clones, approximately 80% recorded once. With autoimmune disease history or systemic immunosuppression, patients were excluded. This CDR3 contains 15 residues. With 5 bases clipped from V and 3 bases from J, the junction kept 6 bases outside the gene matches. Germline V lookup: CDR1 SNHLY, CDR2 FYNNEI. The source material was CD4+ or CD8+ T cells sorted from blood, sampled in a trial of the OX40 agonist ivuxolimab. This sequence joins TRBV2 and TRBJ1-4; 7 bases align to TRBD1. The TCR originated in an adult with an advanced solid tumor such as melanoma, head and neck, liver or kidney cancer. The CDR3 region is CASSPQGLANEKLFF. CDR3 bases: TGTGCCAGCAGTCCACAGGGGTTAGCTAATGAAAAACTGTTTTTT. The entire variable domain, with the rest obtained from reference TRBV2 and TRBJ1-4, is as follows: EPEVTQTPSHQVTQMGQEVILRCVPISNHLYFYWYRQILGQKVEFLVSFYNNEISEKSEIFDDQFSVERPDGSNFTLKIRSTKLEDSAMYFCASSPQGLANEKLFFGSGTQLSVL.